This paragraph covers one T cell receptor (beta chain) sequence. This may arise from a read error, as a much more abundant clone is one base away. The data derive from a study of T cells in Graves' hyperthyroidism and ophthalmopathy. The CDR3 spans 15 residues. Using RNA transcripts as the source, TCR beta CDR3 regions were amplified. The TCR CDR3 first-round RT-PCR relied on the HTBI primer set. TCRdb re-derived calls from the multiplex PCR reads in MiXCR, one entry per CDR3 protein. The sample shows under 550,000 distinct CDR3 sequences, just under 20% of them seen only once. This chain links TRBV12-3 or TRBV12-4 with TRBJ1-6; the D gene is possibly TRBD1 (6 bases). This receptor was obtained from a man in his forties with Graves' ophthalmopathy. Sequencing was performed on blood. CDR3 bases: TGTGCCAGCAGAGGGGAGGGGGAGTTTAATTCACCCTTCCACTTT. It codes for CASRGEGEFNSPFHF.